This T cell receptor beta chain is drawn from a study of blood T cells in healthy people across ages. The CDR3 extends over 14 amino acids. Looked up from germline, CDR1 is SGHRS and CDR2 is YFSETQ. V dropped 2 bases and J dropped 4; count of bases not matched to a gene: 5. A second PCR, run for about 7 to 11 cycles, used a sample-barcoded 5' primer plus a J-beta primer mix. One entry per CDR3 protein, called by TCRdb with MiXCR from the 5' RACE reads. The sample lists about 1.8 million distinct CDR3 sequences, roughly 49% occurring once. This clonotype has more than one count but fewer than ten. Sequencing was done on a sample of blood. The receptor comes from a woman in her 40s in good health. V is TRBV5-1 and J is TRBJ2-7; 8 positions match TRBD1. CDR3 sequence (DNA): TGCGCCAGCAGCTTCCGACAGGGGAAATACGAGCAGTACTTC. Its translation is CASSFRQGKYEQYF.